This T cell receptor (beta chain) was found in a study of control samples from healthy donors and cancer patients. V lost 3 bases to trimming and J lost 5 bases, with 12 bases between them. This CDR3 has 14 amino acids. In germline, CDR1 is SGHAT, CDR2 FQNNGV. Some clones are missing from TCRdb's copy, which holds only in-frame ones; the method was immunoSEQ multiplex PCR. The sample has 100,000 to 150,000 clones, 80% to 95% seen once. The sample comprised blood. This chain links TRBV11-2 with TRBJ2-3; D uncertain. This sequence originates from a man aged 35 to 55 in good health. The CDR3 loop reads CASSFHNLGDTQYF. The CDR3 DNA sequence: TGTGCCAGCAGCTTCCACAATCTCGGAGATACGCAGTATTTT. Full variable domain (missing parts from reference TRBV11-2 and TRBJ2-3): EAGVAQSPRYKIIEKRQSVAFWCNPISGHATLYWYQQILGQGPKLLIQFQNNGVVDDSQLPKDRFSAERLKGVDSTLKIQPAKLEDSAVYLCASSFHNLGDTQYFGPGTRLTVL.